The 23 T cell receptor beta chains below come from one sample, sequenced in a study of blood T cell repertoires in COVID-19. Some clones are missing from TCRdb's copy, which holds only in-frame ones; the method was immunoSEQ multiplex PCR. The table has about 68,000 clones, nearly 80% seen once; the top ten hold approximately 12%. The sequenced sample was peripheral blood. Every receptor here comes from a human donor in a cohort sampled during active COVID-19.

V usage is TRBV6-5 and J usage is TRBJ1-3; D is ambiguous. The V gene's germline CDR1 is MNHEY and CDR2 SVGAGI. The V gene lost 8 bases and the J gene lost 0 bases, with 5 bases spanning the gap. The CDR3 has 12 residues. The CDR3 DNA is TGTGCCAGCCAGAACTCTGGAAACACCATATATTTT. The encoded protein is CASQNSGNTIYF.

The chain joins TRBV6-6 to TRBJ2-7; D is possibly TRBD1 (7 bases). In germline, CDR1 is MNHNY, CDR2 SVGAGI (reference sequence). The CDR3 length is 15 residues. The V and J ends lost 2 bases and 6 bases respectively, with 17 bases between them. The CDR3 DNA follows: TGTGCCAGCAGTTACCTCCGGGGGCAGGGGGGCGAGCAGTACGTC. Translation gives CASSYLRGQGGEQYV.

By proportion, this clone is large (0.1 to 1%). The chain joins TRBV6-6 to TRBJ2-3, with 9 bases identical to TRBD2. This CDR3 has 16 amino acids. V dropped 0 bases and J dropped 1; count of bases not matched to a gene: 2. The germline CDR1 and CDR2 sequences are MNHNY and SVGAGI (reference sequence). This chain's CDR3 is CASSYSTSGGTDTQYF. CDR3 in DNA: TGTGCCAGCAGTTACTCGACTAGCGGAGGCACAGATACGCAGTATTTT.

The chain recombines TRBV6-5 with TRBJ2-7; no clear D gene. The CDR3 spans 13 residues. Between the trimmed V and J ends, which lost 4 bases and 2 bases, there was a span of 9 bases. Germline V gene sequence: CDR1 MNHEY, CDR2 SVGAGI. The DNA for the CDR3 is TGTGCCAGCAGTTCCTCACTCACCTACGAGCAGTACTTC. This codes for CASSSSLTYEQYF.

V usage is TRBV6-6 and J usage is TRBJ1-4; 7 bases are a match to TRBD1. V lost 5 bases to trimming and J lost 4 bases; unmatched junction nucleotides: 1. Germline assignment: CDR1 MNHNY and CDR2 SVGAGI (reference sequence). This CDR3 region has 13 residues. In DNA form, the CDR3 reads TGTGCCAGCAGTAACAGGGGTAATGAAAAACTGTTTTTT. Protein: CASSNRGNEKLFF.

This clone has only a few counts. The CDR3 DNA sequence: TGCGCCAGCAGCCAGGGACACCTCAGTGCAACTAATGAAAAACTGTTTTTT. Translation: CASSQGHLSATNEKLFF. J is TRBJ1-4 and V is TRBV4-1; D possibly corresponds to TRBD1 (6 bases). V was trimmed by 3 bases and J by 0 bases, leaving 14 bases between them. From germline, CDR1 is MGHRA and CDR2 YSYEKL. This CDR3 is 17 amino acids long.

This clone has only a few counts. The chain links TRBV2 to TRBJ1-2, with 7 bases identical to TRBD1. Germline trimming cut 6 bases from V and 11 bases from J; bases unmatched to any gene: 18. The length of the CDR3 is 15 residues. Germline V gene data show CDR1 as SNHLY and CDR2 as FYNNEI. In nucleotides, the CDR3 is TGTGCCAGCAGCTTGTCCGGACAGGACCTCTTGAGGTACACCTTC. Protein: CASSLSGQDLLRYTF.

The rearrangement uses TRBV5-1 and TRBJ1-4; tentatively, D is TRBD1 (5 bases). The germline V gene has CDR1 SGHRS and CDR2 YFSETQ. Trimming cost V 2 bases and J 7 bases, with 12 bases left between them. The length of the CDR3 is 14 residues. The CDR3 nucleotides read TGCGCCAGCAGCTTCGGGGGTCCTAGTGAAAAACTGTTTTTT. Amino acid sequence: CASSFGGPSEKLFF.

The chain has TRBV6-5 and TRBJ2-7; D is unclear. The germline gives CDR1 MNHEY, CDR2 SVGAGI. This CDR3 region has 14 residues. The V and J ends lost 8 bases and 2 bases respectively, with 16 bases between them. The CDR3 loop reads CASGFAAVTYEQYF. In DNA form, the CDR3 reads TGTGCCAGCGGCTTTGCGGCAGTAACCTACGAGCAGTACTTC.

The chain is built from TRBV27 and TRBJ1-1, with D perhaps matching TRBD1 (5 bases). Germline lookup yields CDR1 MNHEY and CDR2 SMNVEV (reference sequence). The CDR3 length is 13 residues. V gave up 5 bases and J gave up 6 bases, with 13 bases separating them. The CDR3 loop reads CASSGQGTAEAFF. The CDR3 region has the DNA TGTGCCAGCAGTGGGCAGGGTACGGCTGAAGCTTTCTTT.

The chain couples TRBV11-2 to TRBJ2-1; 7 bases fit TRBD2. With 1 base clipped from V and 0 bases from J, the junction kept 6 bases outside the gene matches. The germline CDR1 and CDR2 sequences are SGHAT and FQNNGV. CDR3 size: 17 residues. As DNA, the CDR3 is TGTGCCAGCAGCTTAGTACGGGCGGGAGACTCCTACAATGAGCAGTTCTTC. Encoded protein: CASSLVRAGDSYNEQFF.

This rearrangement joins TRBV6-5 to TRBJ1-4, with D unclear. V gave up 6 bases and J gave up 0 bases, with 8 bases separating them. Germline V gene sequence: CDR1 MNHEY, CDR2 SVGAGI. The CDR3 consists of 14 residues. CDR3 DNA: TGTGCCAGCAGACCGACTGCAACTAATGAAAAACTGTTTTTT. Translation: CASRPTATNEKLFF.

In its sample, this clone was seen a few times. The V call is TRBV3-1 (or the pseudogene TRBV3-2), the J call TRBJ1-5; no firm D call. This CDR3 is built from 12 residues. Germline V gives CDR1 LGHDT, CDR2 YNNKEL (reference sequence). V gave up 5 bases and J gave up 7 bases, with 9 bases separating them. The CDR3 sequence: CASSVRSQPQHF. Here the CDR3 DNA reads TGTGCCAGCAGCGTAAGGAGCCAGCCCCAGCATTTT.

The chain combines TRBV7-9 with TRBJ2-2; 7 bases are a match to TRBD2. CDR3 size: 14 residues. The germline V gene encodes CDR1 SEHNR and CDR2 FQNEAQ (reference sequence). V gave up 3 bases and J gave up 5 bases; unmatched junction bases: 3. CDR3 sequence: CASSFMGGTGELFF. CDR3 nucleotides: TGTGCCAGCAGCTTCATGGGGGGGACCGGGGAGCTGTTTTTT.

The chain is built from TRBV24-1 and TRBJ2-1; D unclear. The V end lost 4 bases, the J end lost 7 bases, and 13 bases lay between the germline ends. Germline CDR1 KGHDR, CDR2 SFDVKD. The CDR3 totals 14 residues. CDR3 in DNA: TGTGCCACCAGTGACCGGCGGAAAGGAAATGAGCAGTTCTTC. The encoded protein is CATSDRRKGNEQFF.

The genes are TRBV5-1 and TRBJ1-6, with D maybe TRBD1 (5 bases). Germline CDR1 and CDR2: SGHRS and YFSETQ. The length of the CDR3 is 16 residues. The germline V and J ends were trimmed by 3 bases and 5 bases, with 15 bases remaining between them. The CDR3, as DNA: TGCGCCAGCAGCTCAGGACACCCCAAGAATAATTCACCCCTCCACTTT. Translation gives CASSSGHPKNNSPLHF.

V is TRBV3-1 (or the pseudogene TRBV3-2) and J is TRBJ1-4, with D possibly matching TRBD1 (6 bases). Germline V gene sequence: CDR1 LGHDT, CDR2 YNNKEL (reference sequence). The CDR3 is 15 residues long. Trimming left V 0 bases short and J 6 bases short, with 11 bases between. The CDR3 DNA sequence: TGTGCCAGCAGCCAAGATTGGCAGGGGCATGAAAAACTGTTTTTT. It translates to CASSQDWQGHEKLFF.

This chain connects TRBV11-2 to TRBJ2-3; TRBD2 aligns across 11 bases. Germline assignment: CDR1 SGHAT and CDR2 FQNNGV. V shed 3 bases and J 3 bases; nucleotides not matched to a gene: 2. This CDR3 spans 15 amino acids. The CDR3 sequence: CASSFTSGRTDTQYF. The DNA for the CDR3 is TGTGCCAGCAGCTTCACTAGCGGGAGAACAGATACGCAGTATTTT. Complete variable domain (other parts from reference TRBV11-2 and TRBJ2-3): EAGVAQSPRYKIIEKRQSVAFWCNPISGHATLYWYQQILGQGPKLLIQFQNNGVVDDSQLPKDRFSAERLKGVDSTLKIQPAKLEDSAVYLCASSFTSGRTDTQYFGPGTRLTVL.

The CDR3 sequence: CASSLGTANTEAFF. The CDR3 DNA is TGTGCCAGCAGCCTTGGGACAGCGAACACTGAAGCTTTCTTT. J is TRBJ1-1 and V is TRBV7-9; 7 nucleotides align to TRBD1. The germline V gene has CDR1 SEHNR and CDR2 FQNEAQ (reference sequence). The CDR3 has 14 residues. V was clipped by 5 bases and J by 1 base; unmatched bases: 4.

The chain recombines TRBV12-5 with TRBJ2-3; 13 bases are shared with TRBD2. The germline V gene encodes CDR1 LGHNT and CDR2 FRNRAP. V trimming: 6 bases; J trimming: 3 bases; junction bases outside the gene matches: 9. The length of the CDR3 is 17 residues. The CDR3 DNA sequence: TGTGCTAGTGGACTCGGACTAGCGGGAGTCAGTACAGATACGCAGTATTTT. Translating gives CASGLGLAGVSTDTQYF.

The genes are TRBV11-3 and TRBJ1-2; D call uncertain. CDR1 and CDR2 (germline): SGHNT, YENEEA. V lost 1 base, J lost 4 bases, and 10 bases lay in between. This CDR3 has 14 residues. CDR3 in DNA: TGTGCCAGCAGCTTAGTTGGGTCGGGCTATGGCTACACCTTC. Its translation: CASSLVGSGYGYTF.

V gene TRBV3-1 (or the pseudogene TRBV3-2) combines with J gene TRBJ1-2; tentative D call: TRBD1 (6 bases). The germline gives CDR1 LGHDT, CDR2 YNNKEL (reference sequence). This CDR3 contains 14 residues. Between the trimmed V and J ends, which lost 1 base and 5 bases, there was a span of 11 bases. CDR3 in DNA: TGTGCCAGCAGCCAAGTTCGGGGGGCGTATGGCTACACCTTC. It yields the protein CASSQVRGAYGYTF.

The chain links TRBV6-6 to TRBJ1-1; TRBD1 agrees at 7 bases. The CDR3 runs to 13 residues. The V segment lost 7 bases and the J segment 1 base; nucleotides outside the gene matches: 3. The germline gives CDR1 MNHNY, CDR2 SVGAGI (reference sequence). CDR3 bases: TGTGCCAGCACCTGGGACAGGAACACTGAAGCTTTCTTT. Protein product: CASTWDRNTEAFF.